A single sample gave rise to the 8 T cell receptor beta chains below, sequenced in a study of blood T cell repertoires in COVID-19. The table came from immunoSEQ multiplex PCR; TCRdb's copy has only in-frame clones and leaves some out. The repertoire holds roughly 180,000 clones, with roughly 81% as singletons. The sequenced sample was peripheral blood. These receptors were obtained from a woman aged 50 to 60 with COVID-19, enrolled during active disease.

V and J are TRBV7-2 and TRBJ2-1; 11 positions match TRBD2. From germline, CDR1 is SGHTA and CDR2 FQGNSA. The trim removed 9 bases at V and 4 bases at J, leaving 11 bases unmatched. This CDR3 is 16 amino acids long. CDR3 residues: CASTRALAGGYNEQFF. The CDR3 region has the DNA TGTGCCAGTACTCGGGCCCTAGCGGGGGGTTACAATGAGCAGTTCTTC.

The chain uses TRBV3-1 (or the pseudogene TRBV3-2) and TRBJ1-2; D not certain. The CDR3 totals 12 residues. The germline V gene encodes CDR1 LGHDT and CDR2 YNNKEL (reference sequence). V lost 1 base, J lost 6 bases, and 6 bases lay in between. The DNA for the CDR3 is TGTGCCAGCAGCCAAGGGCGGGATGGCTACACCTTC. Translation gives CASSQGRDGYTF.

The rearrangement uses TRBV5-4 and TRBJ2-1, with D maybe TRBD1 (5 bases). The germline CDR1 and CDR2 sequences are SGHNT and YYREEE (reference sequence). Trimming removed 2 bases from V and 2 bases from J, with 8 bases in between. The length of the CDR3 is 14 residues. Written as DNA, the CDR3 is TGTGCCAGCAGCTTCCAGGGCGCCTACAATGAGCAGTTCTTC. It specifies CASSFQGAYNEQFF.

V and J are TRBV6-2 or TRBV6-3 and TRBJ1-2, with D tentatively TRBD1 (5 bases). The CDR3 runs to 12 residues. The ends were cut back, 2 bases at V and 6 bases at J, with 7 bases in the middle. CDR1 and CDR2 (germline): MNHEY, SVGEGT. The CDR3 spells CASSYGGNGYTF. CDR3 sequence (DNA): TGTGCCAGCAGTTACGGGGGGAATGGCTACACCTTC.

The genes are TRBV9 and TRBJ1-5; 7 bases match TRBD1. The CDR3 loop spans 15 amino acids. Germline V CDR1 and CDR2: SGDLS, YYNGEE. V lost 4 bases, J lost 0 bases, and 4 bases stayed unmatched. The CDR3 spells CASSSGQYSNQPQHF. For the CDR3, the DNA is TGTGCCAGCAGCTCGGGACAGTATAGCAATCAGCCCCAGCATTTT.

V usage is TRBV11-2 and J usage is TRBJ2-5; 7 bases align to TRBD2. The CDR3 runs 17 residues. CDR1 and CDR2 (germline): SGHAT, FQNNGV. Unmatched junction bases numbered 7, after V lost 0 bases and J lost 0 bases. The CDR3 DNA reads TGTGCCAGCAGCTTAGATCGGGAAGGGAGGGACCAAGAGACCCAGTACTTC. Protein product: CASSLDREGRDQETQYF. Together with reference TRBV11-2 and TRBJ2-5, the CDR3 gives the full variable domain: EAGVAQSPRYKIIEKRQSVAFWCNPISGHATLYWYQQILGQGPKLLIQFQNNGVVDDSQLPKDRFSAERLKGVDSTLKIQPAKLEDSAVYLCASSLDREGRDQETQYFGPGTRLLVL.

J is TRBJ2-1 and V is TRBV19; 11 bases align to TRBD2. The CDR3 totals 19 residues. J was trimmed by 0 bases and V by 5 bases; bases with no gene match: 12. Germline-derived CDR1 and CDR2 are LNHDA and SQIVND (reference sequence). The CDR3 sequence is CASSQPGLADVSSYNEQFF. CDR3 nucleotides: TGTGCCAGTAGTCAACCGGGACTAGCGGACGTGAGCTCCTACAATGAGCAGTTCTTC.

The CDR3 protein is CASSYSMGGGSPLHF. The CDR3 DNA follows: TGTGCCAGCAGTTACTCGATGGGGGGAGGTTCACCCCTCCACTTT. The rearrangement uses TRBV6-5 and TRBJ1-6, with D possibly matching TRBD1 (5 bases). The germline gives CDR1 MNHEY, CDR2 SVGAGI. The CDR3 sequence is 15 residues long. Trimming cost V 0 bases and J 9 bases, with 12 bases left between them.